This T cell receptor beta chain is drawn from a study of a mutant IDH1 vaccine in newly diagnosed glioma. Per the germline V gene, CDR1 is MDHEN and CDR2 is SYDVKM. CDR3 size: 14 residues. Trimming shortened V by 5 bases and J by 2 bases, and 12 bases separated the two germline ends. Details on this clone: Its antigen is as yet unknown.

Some clones are missing from TCRdb's copy, which holds only in-frame ones; the method was immunoSEQ multiplex PCR. The table shows under 150,000 clones, with roughly 90% occurring only once. Indicated time point: week 11, during vaccination. A single vaccine dose contained 300 ug of mutant IDH1 20-mer peptide, and topical imiquimod was used with it. The starting material was PBMCs, obtained from a glioma patient whose treatment included an IDH1 peptide vaccine. The origin of this receptor is a woman aged 45-59 years with glioma. The V call is TRBV28, the J call TRBJ1-2; D not certain. The CDR3 DNA sequence: TGTGCCAGCAGTAAGGCTGTCAAGAACTATGGCTACACCTTC. Amino acids: CASSKAVKNYGYTF.